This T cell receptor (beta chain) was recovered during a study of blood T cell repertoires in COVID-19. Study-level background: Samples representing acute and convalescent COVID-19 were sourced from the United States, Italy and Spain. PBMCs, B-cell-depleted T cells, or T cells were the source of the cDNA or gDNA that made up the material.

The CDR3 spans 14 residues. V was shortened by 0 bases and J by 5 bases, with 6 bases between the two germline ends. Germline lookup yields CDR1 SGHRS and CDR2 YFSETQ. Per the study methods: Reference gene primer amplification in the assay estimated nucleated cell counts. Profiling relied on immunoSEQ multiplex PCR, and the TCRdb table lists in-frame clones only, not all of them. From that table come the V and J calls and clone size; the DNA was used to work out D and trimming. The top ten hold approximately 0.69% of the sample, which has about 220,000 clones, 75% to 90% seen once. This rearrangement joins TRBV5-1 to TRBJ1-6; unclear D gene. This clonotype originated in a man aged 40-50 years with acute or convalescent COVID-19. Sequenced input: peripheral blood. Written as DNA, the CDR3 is TGCGCCAGCAGCTTGGATACAGATAATTCACCCCTCCACTTT. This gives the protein CASSLDTDNSPLHF.